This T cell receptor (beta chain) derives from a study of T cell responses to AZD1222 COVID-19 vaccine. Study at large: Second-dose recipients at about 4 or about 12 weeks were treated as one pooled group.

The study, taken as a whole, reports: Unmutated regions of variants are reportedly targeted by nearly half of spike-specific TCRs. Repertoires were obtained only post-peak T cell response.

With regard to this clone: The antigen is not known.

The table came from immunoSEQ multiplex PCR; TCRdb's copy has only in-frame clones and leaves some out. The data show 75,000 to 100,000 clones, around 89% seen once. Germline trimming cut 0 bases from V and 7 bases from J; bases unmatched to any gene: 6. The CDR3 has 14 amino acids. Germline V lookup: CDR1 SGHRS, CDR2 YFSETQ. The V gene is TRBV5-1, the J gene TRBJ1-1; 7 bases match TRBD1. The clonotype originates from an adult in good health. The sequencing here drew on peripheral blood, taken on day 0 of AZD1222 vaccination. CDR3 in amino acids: CASSLAGQPDEAFF. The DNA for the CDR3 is TGCGCCAGCAGCTTGGCGGGACAGCCCGATGAAGCTTTCTTT.